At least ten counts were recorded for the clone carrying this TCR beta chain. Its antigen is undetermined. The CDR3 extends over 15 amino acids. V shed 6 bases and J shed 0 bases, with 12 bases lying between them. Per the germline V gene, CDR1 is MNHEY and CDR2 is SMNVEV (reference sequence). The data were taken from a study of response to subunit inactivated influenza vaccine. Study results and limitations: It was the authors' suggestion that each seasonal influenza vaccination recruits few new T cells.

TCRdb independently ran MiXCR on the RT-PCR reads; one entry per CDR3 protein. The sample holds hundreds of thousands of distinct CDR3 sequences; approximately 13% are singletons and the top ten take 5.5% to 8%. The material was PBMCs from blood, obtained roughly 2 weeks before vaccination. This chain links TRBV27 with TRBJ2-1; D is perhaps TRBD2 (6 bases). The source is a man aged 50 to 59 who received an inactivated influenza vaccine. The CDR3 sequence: CASSFSGSSYNEQFF. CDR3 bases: TGTGCCAGCAGCTTTAGCGGCAGCTCCTACAATGAGCAGTTCTTC.